Reported below is one T cell receptor beta chain. With a much larger clone just one base away, this may be a read error. This CDR3 fails to terminate in the conserved phenylalanine or tryptophan, so it likely reflects a read error. These data come from a study of tumor-infiltrating lymphocytes in primary liver carcinoma. A primer matching the constant region was used to make TCR beta cDNA from approximately 520 ng of total RNA. A slightly modified ARM-PCR protocol with three nested multiplex PCR rounds produced these TCR beta libraries. TRBV1-TRBV30 forward primers paired with a C-beta reverse primer drove the first two PCR rounds, 10 cycles each. TCRdb processed the multiplex PCR reads anew with MiXCR; each CDR3 protein has one entry. Here the sample spans over 250,000 distinct CDR3 sequences, around 50% being singletons. CDR3 length equals 15 residues. Germline lookup yields CDR1 SGHDT and CDR2 YYEEEE. The J segment lost 4 bases and the V segment lost 2 bases, leaving 4 bases of the junction unmatched.

They got blood RNA out of unsorted whole blood and also pulled out germline DNA. Before any surgery took place, approximately 4 milliliters of peripheral blood were collected. Sequencing was performed on peripheral blood. This receptor was taken from a woman aged 25-40 years with primary liver carcinoma and hepatitis B virus infection. The rearrangement uses TRBV5-6 and TRBJ2-5, with 11 bases matching TRBD2. DNA of the CDR3: TGTGCCAGCAGCTTCTTCACTAGCGGGAGAGAGACCCAGTACCTC. This sequence encodes CASSFFTSGRETQYL.